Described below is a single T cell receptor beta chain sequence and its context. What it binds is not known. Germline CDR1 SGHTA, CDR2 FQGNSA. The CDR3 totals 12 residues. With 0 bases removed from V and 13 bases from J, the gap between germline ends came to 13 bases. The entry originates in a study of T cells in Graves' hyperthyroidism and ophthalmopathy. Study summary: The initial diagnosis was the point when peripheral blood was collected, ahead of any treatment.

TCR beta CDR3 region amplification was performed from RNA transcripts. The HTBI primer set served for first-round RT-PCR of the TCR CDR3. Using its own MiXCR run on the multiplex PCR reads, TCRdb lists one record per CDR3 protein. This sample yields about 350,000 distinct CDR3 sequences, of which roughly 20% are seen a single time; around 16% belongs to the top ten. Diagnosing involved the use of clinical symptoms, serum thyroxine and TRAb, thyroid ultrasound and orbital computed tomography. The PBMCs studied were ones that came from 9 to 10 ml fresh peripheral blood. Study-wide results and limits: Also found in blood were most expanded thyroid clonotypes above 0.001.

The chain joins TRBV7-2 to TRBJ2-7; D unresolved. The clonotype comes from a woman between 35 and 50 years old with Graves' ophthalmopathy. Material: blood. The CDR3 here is CASSLAQAQLYF. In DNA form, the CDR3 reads TGTGCCAGCAGCTTAGCCCAGGCCCAGTTATACTTC.